This T cell receptor beta chain was captured by sequencing in a study of blood T cell repertoires in COVID-19. Background on the study: Italy, Spain and the United States were the sources of the convalescent and acute COVID-19 samples.

Produced via immunoSEQ multiplex PCR; TCRdb's table is partial and in-frame only. Of around 50,000 clones in the sample, more than 75% were seen once. The CDR3 has 18 amino acids. Germline V gene sequence: CDR1 KGHDR, CDR2 SFDVKD. V lost 3 bases, J lost 6 bases, and 9 bases stayed unmatched. Sample: peripheral blood. This clonotype originated in a man aged 50-60 years with active COVID-19. The chain recombines TRBV24-1 with TRBJ2-3; the match to TRBD2 covers 15 bases. The CDR3, as DNA: TGTGCCACCAGTGATGGAAGGACTAGCGGGGGGGCCTCGGATACGCAGTATTTT. This sequence encodes CATSDGRTSGGASDTQYF.